The TCR beta chain described here comes from a study of post-analysis software for immune sequencing data. Notes on the study in general: In patients, five or six TRBV segments were more frequent than in controls, with TRBV5-6, TRBV5-1 and TRBV20-1 among them.

CDR3 length equals 14 residues. J was trimmed by 6 bases and V by 2 bases; bases with no gene match: 5. Germline V lookup: CDR1 LGHNA, CDR2 YNFKEQ. Only one count was recorded for this clonotype. As yet, its antigen is unknown. The library was made from cDNA and included unique molecular identifiers. TCRdb re-called the PCR reads through MiXCR, storing one row per CDR3 protein. There are more than 450,000 distinct CDR3 sequences in the sample; around 31% occur only once, and 4.5% to 7.5% lies in the top ten. Sequenced material: blood. The sequence was collected from a girl between 2 and 17 years old with multiple sclerosis. The V call is TRBV4-2, the J call TRBJ2-3; 7 bases fit TRBD2. DNA of the CDR3: TGTGCCAGCAGCCAACCGGGAGGAGTGGATACGCAGTATTTT. Protein sequence: CASSQPGGVDTQYF.